Below, one T cell receptor beta chain is given with its context. Its antigen remains unidentified. The source of the sample is a study of shared clonotypes between healthy human individuals. Study-wide context: Each donor had three CD4 naive, three CD4 memory, two CD8 naive and one CD8 memory plate. Broader study findings: Large sequencing depth failed to make sorted-subset sequencing complete, rarefaction showed. Only a few donors were included, so the genetic and exposure-history diversity represented was limited. The study generally estimated greater richness for naive than memory subsets.

J gave up 6 bases and V 4 bases, and 9 bases lay outside the gene matches. This CDR3 has 15 amino acids. The germline V gene encodes CDR1 MDHEN and CDR2 SYDVKM. TCRdb's copy holds only in-frame clones and misses some; the assay was immunoSEQ multiplex PCR. Among roughly 1,500,000 clones listed, 98% were seen once. The TCR sequence derives from a young man in good health. The J gene is TRBJ2-3, the V gene TRBV28, with TRBD2 identical over 8 bases. The sequencing sample was made of naive CD4+ T cells sorted from blood. Subset meaning: CD45RA+ positively selected. CDR3 coding DNA: TGTGCCAGCAGTTGGGCCGGGACTAGGTCCGATACGCAGTATTTT. Its protein product is CASSWAGTRSDTQYF.